The 19 T cell receptor beta chains listed next were all sequenced from one sample in a study of cytomegalovirus exposure and HLA in healthy donors. Vbeta (60) and Jbeta (13) primers were used in the PCR. The protocol was immunoSEQ multiplex PCR, while the TCRdb copy is restricted to in-frame clones and leaves out a portion. The data show approximately 120,000 clones, and the top ten clones hold about 2.1%. Sequencing was done on a sample of PBMCs. These TCRs come from a woman aged 55-69 years in good health and CMV-seronegative.

This chain uses TRBV5-6 with TRBJ1-1; 9 nucleotides agree with TRBD1. V shed 4 bases and J 4 bases; nucleotides not matched to a gene: 11. Germline V gene data show CDR1 as SGHDT and CDR2 as YYEEEE. CDR3 size: 16 residues. The CDR3 DNA follows: TGTGCCAGCAGCCGATACACCCCGACAGGGGGCACTGAAGCTTTCTTT. Translation: CASSRYTPTGGTEAFF.

The V and J genes are TRBV5-1 and TRBJ2-5; D is unclear. The J call may not be correct, given that the DNA end is closer to TRBJ2-7. Germline lookup yields CDR1 SGHRS and CDR2 YFSETQ. This CDR3 has 12 amino acids. This chain's CDR3 is CASSLLSYEQYF. The CDR3 nucleotides read TGCGCCAGCAGCTTGCTGTCCTACGAGCAGTACTTC.

The rearrangement joins TRBV4-1 to TRBJ2-2, with D possibly matching TRBD2 (6 bases). With 2 bases removed from V and 4 bases from J, the gap between germline ends came to 11 bases. The CDR3 runs to 15 residues. Germline CDR1 reads MGHRA; CDR2 reads YSYEKL. The CDR3, as DNA: TGCGCCAGCAGCCAACCGGACTACCCCACCGGGGAGCTGTTTTTT. As protein: CASSQPDYPTGELFF.

The rearrangement joins TRBV5-4 to TRBJ1-1; D not resolved. The CDR3 length is 16 residues. The germline V gene encodes CDR1 SGHNT and CDR2 YYREEE (reference sequence). V was clipped by 0 bases and J by 1 base, with 13 bases between them. The CDR3 DNA reads as TGTGCCAGCAGCTTGGAGCTTCGCAGACAGAACACTGAAGCTTTCTTT. Its protein is CASSLELRRQNTEAFF.

The chain couples TRBV7-3 to TRBJ2-2, with TRBD1 identical over 9 bases. Germline CDR1 and CDR2: SGHTA and FQGTGA. J gave up 4 bases and V 1 base, and 4 bases lay outside the gene matches. This CDR3 region has 16 residues. CDR3 sequence (DNA): TGTGCCAGCAGCTTAATGGGACAGGGAAGCACCGGGGAGCTGTTTTTT. Translated, it gives CASSLMGQGSTGELFF.

The chain employs TRBV6-1 and TRBJ1-2; D is possibly TRBD1 (5 bases). Germline CDR1 MNHNS, CDR2 SASEGT. Trimming removed 3 bases at V and 8 bases at J, with 10 bases between. This CDR3 region has 12 residues. CDR3: CASSEGGVGYTF. The CDR3 nucleotides read TGTGCCAGCAGTGAGGGGGGGGTCGGCTACACCTTC.

The chain links TRBV6-1 to TRBJ1-1; D might be TRBD1 (6 bases). CDR1 MNHNS and CDR2 SASEGT come from the germline V gene. Trimming removed 7 bases from V and 0 bases from J, with 12 bases in between. The CDR3 is made up of 14 amino acids. For the CDR3, the DNA is TGTGCCAGCAATACGGGACATTTGAACACTGAAGCTTTCTTT. Translating gives CASNTGHLNTEAFF.

This sequence joins TRBV29-1 and TRBJ1-4; 8 bases line up with TRBD1. Germline CDR1 and CDR2: SQVTM and ANQGSEA. There are 13 residues in the CDR3. With 1 base clipped from V and 5 bases from J, the junction kept 0 bases outside the gene matches. The CDR3 loop is CSVEGTGNEKLFF. CDR3 DNA: TGCAGCGTTGAAGGGACAGGGAATGAAAAACTGTTTTTT.

The chain is built from TRBV13 and TRBJ2-3; TRBD2 matches 9 bases. Germline CDR1 is PRHDT and CDR2 is FYEKMQ (reference sequence). The CDR3 loop spans 16 amino acids. V shed 1 base, J shed 6 bases, and the junction held 8 bases outside the gene matches. CDR3 coding DNA: TGTGCCAGCAGCTTAGATGGGCGGGGGGGCCGTGATACGCAGTATTTT. It yields the protein CASSLDGRGGRDTQYF.

The chain carries TRBV19 and TRBJ1-1, with TRBD1 matching 8 bases. V shed 3 bases and J 5 bases; nucleotides not matched to a gene: 5. The CDR3 sequence is 14 residues long. Germline CDR1 reads LNHDA; CDR2 reads SQIVND (reference sequence). DNA of the CDR3: TGTGCCAGTAGTATTACAGGGGGTGTGACTGAAGCTTTCTTT. This codes for CASSITGGVTEAFF.

CDR3 coding DNA: TGTGCCAGCAGCCCACAGGGTTCATCCTACGAGCAGTACTTC. It codes for CASSPQGSSYEQYF. The rearrangement uses TRBV7-3 and TRBJ2-7; perhaps TRBD1 as D (6 bases). V shed 5 bases and J shed 1 base, with 12 bases lying between them. CDR1 SGHTA and CDR2 FQGTGA come from the germline V gene. CDR3 length: 14 residues.

The J gene is TRBJ1-3, the V gene TRBV27, with TRBD1 matching 7 bases. This CDR3 region has 14 residues. V gave up 5 bases and J gave up 3 bases; unmatched junction bases: 4. Germline lookup yields CDR1 MNHEY and CDR2 SMNVEV (reference sequence). This CDR3 is CASSPRDSGNTIYF. The CDR3 nucleotides are TGTGCCAGCAGTCCCAGGGACAGTGGAAACACCATATATTTT.

This sequence joins TRBV18 and TRBJ2-2; 9 bases are a match to TRBD2. The CDR3 totals 17 residues. With V trimmed by 5 bases and J by 7 bases, 14 bases remained unmatched. Germline V gene data show CDR1 as KGHSH and CDR2 as LQKENI. CDR3 in DNA: TGTGCCAGCTCAGCAAAAGGACTAGCGATGGGCGGCGGGGAGCTGTTTTTT. Translated: CASSAKGLAMGGGELFF. Supplemented by reference TRBV18 and TRBJ2-2, the full variable domain reads NAGVMQNPRHLVRRRGQEARLRCSPMKGHSHVYWYRQLPEEGLKFMVYLQKENIIDESGMPKERFSAEFPKEGPSILRIQQVVRGDSAAYFCASSAKGLAMGGGELFFGEGSRLTVL.

The rearrangement links TRBV5-1 to TRBJ2-1; 9 bases match TRBD2. The CDR3 is 17 residues long. Germline V gene sequence: CDR1 SGHRS, CDR2 YFSETQ. V lost 0 bases and J lost 7; bases outside the gene matches: 11. This CDR3 reads CASSLGAPAGGSNEQFF. CDR3 nucleotides: TGCGCCAGCAGCTTGGGTGCCCCCGCGGGGGGGTCGAATGAGCAGTTCTTC.

The chain uses TRBV5-1 and TRBJ2-1; D is perhaps TRBD2 (6 bases). The V gene's germline CDR1 is SGHRS and CDR2 YFSETQ. This CDR3 has 18 amino acids. Trimming took 4 bases from V and 0 from J, leaving 20 bases between them. CDR3 region: CASSPGSSGESSYNEQFF. DNA of the CDR3: TGCGCCAGCAGCCCCGGGAGCTCGGGGGAGAGCTCCTACAATGAGCAGTTCTTC.

V usage is TRBV28 and J usage is TRBJ2-5, with TRBD1 identical over 7 bases. The DNA end lines up better with TRBJ2-7; the J call may be wrong. The CDR3 spans 13 residues. Germline CDR1 and CDR2: MDHEN and SYDVKM. The DNA of the CDR3 is TGTGCCAGCAGTTTGGGACAGACCTACGAGCAGTACTTC. Protein: CASSLGQTYEQYF.

The chain joins TRBV19 to TRBJ2-1; TRBD2 is a possible D gene (5 bases). Germline values: CDR1 LNHDA, CDR2 SQIVND (reference sequence). The CDR3 covers 12 residues. V was cut by 5 bases and J by 8 bases, with 10 bases left in between. The CDR3 region is CASSLSDYEQFF. CDR3 in DNA: TGTGCCAGTAGTCTTAGCGACTATGAGCAGTTCTTC.

The chain carries TRBV4-1 and TRBJ2-1, with TRBD2 as a possible D gene (7 bases). The CDR3 length is 16 residues. CDR1 and CDR2 from the germline V gene are MGHRA and YSYEKL. Trimming cost V 0 bases and J 3 bases, with 12 bases left between them. The CDR3, as DNA: TGCGCCAGCAGCCAAGACGGGGGGCTAGACTACAATGAGCAGTTCTTC. Translating gives CASSQDGGLDYNEQFF.

The V gene is TRBV27, the J gene TRBJ2-3, with 11 nucleotides matching TRBD2. J gave up 3 bases and V 3 bases, and 5 bases lay outside the gene matches. The CDR3 length is 16 residues. Germline V gene lookup returns CDR1 MNHEY and CDR2 SMNVEV (reference sequence). CDR3 sequence: CASSLVTSGSTDTQYF. CDR3 DNA sequence: TGTGCCAGCAGTTTGGTCACTAGCGGGAGTACAGATACGCAGTATTTT.